This T cell receptor (beta chain) comes out of a study of monozygotic twins with inflammatory bowel disease. Findings of the study overall: On the inverse Simpson index, IBD patients scored lower for TCRbeta diversity than healthy co-twins.

Notes on this clonotype: Its target is unknown.

The length of the CDR3 is 19 residues. The germline V gene encodes CDR1 SGHTA and CDR2 FQGNSA. Blood samples of 2 to 3 ml were drawn from every donor. The cDNA of both the TCRalpha and TCRbeta chains was subjected to two nested PCRs of about 15 and 9 cycles. Following a re-call of the 5' RACE reads, TCRdb has one entry per CDR3 protein and lacks DNA. The sample totals roughly 320,000 distinct CDR3 sequences. The specimen sequenced was blood. This sequence was found in a human donor with ulcerative colitis or Crohn's disease, or a healthy co-twin of an affected twin (not recorded which). The chain has TRBV7-2 and TRBJ2-3; absent DNA, TCRdb's TRBD2 call cannot be checked. The CDR3 is CASSLAPLGLAGRTDTQYF.